This T cell receptor (beta chain) was recorded in a study of T-cell reconstitution after alpha-beta-depleted transplantation in children. General study points: Counts and diversity of T cells one year after transplant came mostly from newly produced T cells. From surviving recipient T cells and thymic progenitors came the high day-60 TCRbeta diversity observed in some patients. Where alpha-beta T cells came from about two months after transplant was reportedly several hundred expanded graft clones.

Unique molecular identifiers were incorporated into the prepared TCRbeta library. TCRdb used MiXCR to reprocess the PCR reads, holding one entry per CDR3 protein. The table has about 830,000 distinct CDR3 sequences, approximately 15% seen once; the top ten hold about 4.6%. V was clipped by 1 base and J by 3 bases, with 17 bases between them. The germline V gene has CDR1 SGHRS and CDR2 YFSETQ. The CDR3 loop spans 17 amino acids. This clonotype was found many times. Its antigen remains unidentified. The chain uses TRBV5-1 and TRBJ2-1; D might be TRBD2 (5 bases). This TCR was sampled from a male patient under 18 who had a stem cell transplant for acute lymphoblastic leukemia, so the T cells may come from the graft donor. The specimen comprised PBMCs, mostly from graft donor cells, sampled 360 days after TCRalphabeta/CD19-depleted stem cell transplant. The CDR3 spells CASSLWGASRGYNEQFF. The CDR3 region has the DNA TGCGCCAGCAGCTTGTGGGGAGCAAGCCGGGGCTACAATGAGCAGTTCTTC.